This note documents a single T cell receptor beta chain sequence. These data originate in a study of blood T cell repertoires in COVID-19. About the study: Samples of COVID-19 (acute and convalescent) were obtained from the United States, Italy and Spain. The analysed material was cDNA or gDNA that came from T cells, B-cell-depleted T cells, or PBMCs.

Germline loops: CDR1 MNHEY, CDR2 SVGAGI. The CDR3 runs to 13 residues. V was clipped by 2 bases and J by 3 bases, with 7 bases between them. In the authors' methods: Estimation of nucleated cell counts relied on the amplification of reference gene primers. Assay used: immunoSEQ multiplex PCR; TCRdb lists only in-frame clones, some missing. V and J calls and clone size follow that table, whereas D and trimming were derived from the DNA. The sample shows 60,000 to 85,000 clones, 65% to 90% of them seen only once. The chain combines TRBV6-5 with TRBJ1-2, with D unclear. Sequencing was done on a sample of peripheral blood. This clonotype was obtained from an elderly man with acute or convalescent COVID-19. Written as DNA, the CDR3 is TGTGCCAGCAGTTACGAGGGCGACTATGGCTACACCTTC. It specifies CASSYEGDYGYTF.